Reported below is one T cell receptor (beta chain). The target antigen is unknown. The sample originates from a study of post-analysis software for immune sequencing data. Overall study: Included courses were relapsing-remitting and secondary progressive multiple sclerosis; progressive-relapsing multiple sclerosis was also included.

Looked up from germline, CDR1 is SGHRS and CDR2 is YFSETQ. The CDR3 runs to 15 residues. The junction had 8 bases not matched to a gene; V was cut back by 4 bases and J by 5 bases. Unique molecular identifiers featured in each of the TCR beta cDNA libraries. TCRdb re-called the PCR reads through MiXCR, storing one row per CDR3 protein. The profile shows 700,000 to 800,000 distinct CDR3 sequences, less than 35% of them singletons. Study outcomes and limitations: For normalized Chao1 diversity, multiple sclerosis patients scored significantly lower than controls did. The study found TRBV5-6, TRBV5-1 and TRBV20-1 among five TRBV segments more frequent in patients than controls.

Sequenced material: blood. The chain has TRBV5-1 and TRBJ1-4; 7 bases fit TRBD1. The TCR comes from a girl aged 5-17 years with multiple sclerosis. The CDR3 loop reads CASSLQTGNNEKLFF. The CDR3 DNA is TGCGCCAGCAGCCTCCAGACAGGGAACAATGAAAAACTGTTTTTT.